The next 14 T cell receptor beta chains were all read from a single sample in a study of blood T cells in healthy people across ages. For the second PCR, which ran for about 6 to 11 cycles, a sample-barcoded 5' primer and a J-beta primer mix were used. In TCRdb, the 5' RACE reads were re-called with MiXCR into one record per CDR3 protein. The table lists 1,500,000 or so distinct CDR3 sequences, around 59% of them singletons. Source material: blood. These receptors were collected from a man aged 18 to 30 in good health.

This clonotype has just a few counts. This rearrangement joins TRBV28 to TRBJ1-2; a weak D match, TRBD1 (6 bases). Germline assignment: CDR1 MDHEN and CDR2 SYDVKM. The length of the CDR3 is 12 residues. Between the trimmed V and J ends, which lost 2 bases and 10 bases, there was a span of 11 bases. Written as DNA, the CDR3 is TGTGCCAGCAGTTTAGATTCGGGGGCCTACACCTTC. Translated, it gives CASSLDSGAYTF.

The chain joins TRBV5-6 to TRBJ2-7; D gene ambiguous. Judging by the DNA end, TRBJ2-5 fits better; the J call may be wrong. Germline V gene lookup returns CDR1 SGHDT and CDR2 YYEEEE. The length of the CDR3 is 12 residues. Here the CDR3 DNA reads TGTGCCAGCAGCTTGGGATTTGGGACCCAGTACTTC. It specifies CASSLGFGTQYF.

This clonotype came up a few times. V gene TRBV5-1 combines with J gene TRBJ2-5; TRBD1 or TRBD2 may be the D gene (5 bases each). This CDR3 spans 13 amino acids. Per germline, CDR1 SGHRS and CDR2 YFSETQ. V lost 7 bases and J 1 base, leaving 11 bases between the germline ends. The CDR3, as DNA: TGCGCCAGCCGTTGGGGGACCCAAGAGACCCAGTACTTC. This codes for CASRWGTQETQYF.

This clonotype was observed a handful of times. The CDR3 region is CASSQDGFRVSGHEQFF. The DNA of the CDR3 is TGTGCCAGCAGCCAAGATGGTTTCAGGGTTTCGGGCCATGAGCAGTTCTTC. The V gene is TRBV14, the J gene TRBJ2-1; TRBD1 is a possible D gene (5 bases). The CDR3 loop spans 17 amino acids. Trimming shortened V by 0 bases and J by 8 bases, and 20 bases separated the two germline ends. Germline CDR1 reads SGHDN; CDR2 reads FVKESK.

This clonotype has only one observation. The CDR3 DNA reads TGCGCCAGCAGCCCCCGGGCTAGCGGGAGATTGGAGGAGACCCAGTACTTC. It specifies CASSPRASGRLEETQYF. The chain recombines TRBV4-1 with TRBJ2-5; 10 bases agree with TRBD2. The CDR3 extends over 17 amino acids. With 4 bases clipped from V and 5 bases from J, the junction kept 13 bases outside the gene matches. The germline V gene encodes CDR1 MGHRA and CDR2 YSYEKL.

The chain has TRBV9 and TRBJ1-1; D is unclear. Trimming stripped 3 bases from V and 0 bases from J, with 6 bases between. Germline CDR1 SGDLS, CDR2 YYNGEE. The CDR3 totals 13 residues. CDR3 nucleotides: TGTGCCAGCAGCGCCGGGATGAACACTGAAGCTTTCTTT. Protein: CASSAGMNTEAFF.

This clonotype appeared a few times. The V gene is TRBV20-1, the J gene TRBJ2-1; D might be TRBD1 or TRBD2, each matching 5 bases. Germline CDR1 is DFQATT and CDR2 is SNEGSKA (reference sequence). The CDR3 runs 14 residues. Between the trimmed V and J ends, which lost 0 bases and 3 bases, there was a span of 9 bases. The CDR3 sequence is CSARDRGDYNEQFF. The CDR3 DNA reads TGCAGTGCTAGAGATCGGGGCGACTACAATGAGCAGTTCTTC.

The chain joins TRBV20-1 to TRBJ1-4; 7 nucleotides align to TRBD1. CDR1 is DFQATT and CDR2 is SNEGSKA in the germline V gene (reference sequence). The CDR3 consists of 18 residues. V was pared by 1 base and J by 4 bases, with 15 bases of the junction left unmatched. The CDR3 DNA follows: TGCAGTGCTAGAGCTACCGGGACAGACACAACCCTTAATGAAAAACTGTTTTTT. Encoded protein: CSARATGTDTTLNEKLFF.

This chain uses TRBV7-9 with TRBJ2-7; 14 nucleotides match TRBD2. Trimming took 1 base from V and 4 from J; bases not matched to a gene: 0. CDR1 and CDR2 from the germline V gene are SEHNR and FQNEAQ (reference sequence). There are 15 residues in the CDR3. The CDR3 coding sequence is TGTGCCAGCAGCTTAGGGACTAGCGGGAGGTACGAGCAGTACTTC. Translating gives CASSLGTSGRYEQYF.

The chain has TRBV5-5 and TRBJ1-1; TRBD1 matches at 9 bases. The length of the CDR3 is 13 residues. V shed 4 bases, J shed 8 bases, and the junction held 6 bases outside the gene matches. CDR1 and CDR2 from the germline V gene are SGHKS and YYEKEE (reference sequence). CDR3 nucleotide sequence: TGTGCCAGCAGCCATCCGGGACAGGGAGAAGCTTTCTTT. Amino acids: CASSHPGQGEAFF. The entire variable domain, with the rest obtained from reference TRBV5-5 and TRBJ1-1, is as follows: DAGVTQSPTHLIKTRGQQVTLRCSPISGHKSVSWYQQVLGQGPQFIFQYYEKEERGRGNFPDRFSARQFPNYSSELNVNALLLGDSALYLCASSHPGQGEAFFGQGTRLTVV.

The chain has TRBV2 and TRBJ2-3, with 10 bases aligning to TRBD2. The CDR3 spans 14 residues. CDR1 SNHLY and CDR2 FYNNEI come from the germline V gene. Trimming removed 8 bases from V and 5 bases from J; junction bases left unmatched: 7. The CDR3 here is CASSSGSVLDTQYF. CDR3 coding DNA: TGTGCCAGCTCTAGCGGGAGTGTTTTAGATACGCAGTATTTT.

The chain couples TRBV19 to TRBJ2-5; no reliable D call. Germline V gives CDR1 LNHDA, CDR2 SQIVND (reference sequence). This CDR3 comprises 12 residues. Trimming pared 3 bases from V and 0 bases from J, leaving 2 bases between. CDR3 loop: CASSMDQETQYF. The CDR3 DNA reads TGTGCCAGTAGTATGGACCAAGAGACCCAGTACTTC. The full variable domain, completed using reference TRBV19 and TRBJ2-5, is DGGITQSPKYLFRKEGQNVTLSCEQNLNHDAMYWYRQDPGQGLRLIYYSQIVNDFQKGDIAEGYSVSREKKESFPLTVTSAQKNPTAFYLCASSMDQETQYFGPGTRLLVL.

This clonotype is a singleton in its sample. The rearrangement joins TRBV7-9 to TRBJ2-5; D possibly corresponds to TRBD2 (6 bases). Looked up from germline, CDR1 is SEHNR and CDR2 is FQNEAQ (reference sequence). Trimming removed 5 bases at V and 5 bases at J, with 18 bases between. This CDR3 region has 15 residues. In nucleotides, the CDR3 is TGTGCCAGCAGCCCCCCGGGTCGGGGACTTGAGACCCAGTACTTC. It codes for CASSPPGRGLETQYF.

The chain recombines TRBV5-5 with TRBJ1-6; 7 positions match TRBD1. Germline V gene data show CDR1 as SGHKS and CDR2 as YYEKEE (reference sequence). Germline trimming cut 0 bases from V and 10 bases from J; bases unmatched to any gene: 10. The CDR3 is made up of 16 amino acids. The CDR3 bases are TGTGCCAGCAGCTTGGGCCCCCGTTACAGGGGCTCACCCCTCCACTTT. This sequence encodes CASSLGPRYRGSPLHF. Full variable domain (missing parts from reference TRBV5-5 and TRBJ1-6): DAGVTQSPTHLIKTRGQQVTLRCSPISGHKSVSWYQQVLGQGPQFIFQYYEKEERGRGNFPDRFSARQFPNYSSELNVNALLLGDSALYLCASSLGPRYRGSPLHFGNGTRLTVT.